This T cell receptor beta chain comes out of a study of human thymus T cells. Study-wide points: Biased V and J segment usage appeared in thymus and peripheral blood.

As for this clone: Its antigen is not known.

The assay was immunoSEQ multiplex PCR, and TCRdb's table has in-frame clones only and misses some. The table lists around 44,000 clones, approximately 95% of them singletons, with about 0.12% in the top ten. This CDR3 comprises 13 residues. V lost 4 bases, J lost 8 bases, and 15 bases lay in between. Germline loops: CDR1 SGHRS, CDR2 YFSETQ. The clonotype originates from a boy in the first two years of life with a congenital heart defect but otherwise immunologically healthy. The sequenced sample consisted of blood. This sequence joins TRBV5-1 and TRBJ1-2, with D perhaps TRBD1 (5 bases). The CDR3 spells CASSGGRVEGYTF. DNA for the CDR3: TGCGCCAGCAGCGGGGGACGGGTTGAGGGCTACACCTTC.